Below are 19 T cell receptor beta chains sequenced from a single sample in a study of OX40 agonist ivuxolimab in advanced cancers. This table comes from immunoSEQ multiplex PCR, and its TCRdb copy is limited to in-frame clones, with some not included. Of some 100,000 clones listed, approximately 90% are singletons. This specimen consisted of CD4+ or CD8+ T cells sorted from blood, obtained in a trial of the OX40 agonist ivuxolimab. The receptors originated from an adult with an advanced solid tumor such as melanoma, head and neck, liver or kidney cancer.

This clone has a single count. The chain carries TRBV20-1 and TRBJ2-7; D is undetermined. Germline CDR1 is DFQATT and CDR2 is SNEGSKA (reference sequence). The CDR3 is 11 amino acids. The V and J ends lost 4 bases and 5 bases respectively, with 9 bases between them. CDR3 sequence reads: CSAKARDEQYF. The CDR3 nucleotides read TGCAGTGCTAAAGCTCGCGACGAGCAGTACTTC.

The V and J genes are TRBV7-2 and TRBJ1-2, with D unresolved. The germline V gene has CDR1 SGHTA and CDR2 FQGNSA. Between the trimmed V and J ends, which lost 1 base and 2 bases, there was a span of 5 bases. The CDR3 loop spans 13 amino acids. CDR3 nucleotide sequence: TGTGCCAGCAGCTTAGACGGCAACTATGGCTACACCTTC. This gives the protein CASSLDGNYGYTF. Full variable domain (remainder filled in from reference TRBV7-2 and TRBJ1-2): GAGVSQSPSNKVTEKGKDVELRCDPISGHTALYWYRQSLGQGLEFLIYFQGNSAPDKSGLPSDRFSAERTGGSVSTLTIQRTQQEDSAVYLCASSLDGNYGYTFGSGTRLTVV.

The rearrangement links TRBV4-3 to TRBJ2-6; D possibly matches TRBD1 or TRBD2 (5 bases each). Germline assignment: CDR1 LGHNA and CDR2 YSLEER. The CDR3 loop spans 16 amino acids. The ends were cut back, 1 base at V and 2 bases at J, with 9 bases in the middle. CDR3 amino acids: CASSQGGFAGANVLTF. CDR3 nucleotides: TGCGCCAGCAGCCAAGGGGGGTTTGCTGGGGCCAACGTCCTGACTTTC.

The sample holds one count of this clone. V gene TRBV11-3 combines with J gene TRBJ2-1, with 10 bases aligning to TRBD2. This CDR3 contains 15 residues. With 6 bases clipped from V and 5 bases from J, the junction kept 7 bases outside the gene matches. Germline V gene data show CDR1 as SGHNT and CDR2 as YENEEA. This chain's CDR3 is CASSSTSGYNNEQFF. CDR3 sequence (DNA): TGTGCCAGCAGTTCGACTAGCGGGTATAACAATGAGCAGTTCTTC.

CDR3 sequence (DNA): TGTTCCACCCGAGGGGGACAGTTATCCTCCTACGAGCAGTACTTC. As protein: CSTRGGQLSSYEQYF. The chain uses TRBV2 and TRBJ2-7; 7 bases match TRBD1. Germline V gene sequence: CDR1 SNHLY, CDR2 FYNNEI. The CDR3 is 15 residues long.

The rearrangement links TRBV4-3 to TRBJ2-4, with 7 bases aligning to TRBD2. There are 15 residues in the CDR3. After removal of 1 base from V and 1 base from J, the junction contained 1 base not matched to a gene. Germline V CDR1 and CDR2: LGHNA, YSLEER. The CDR3 spells CASSQGGSAKNIQYF. The CDR3 bases are TGCGCCAGCAGCCAAGGCGGGAGTGCCAAAAACATTCAGTACTTC.

The gene calls are TRBV7-9 and TRBJ2-1; 7 nucleotides line up with TRBD2. Losses at the gene ends were 3 bases for V and 1 base for J; bases not matched to a gene: 3. The CDR3 has 15 residues. Germline V gene data show CDR1 as SEHNR and CDR2 as FQNEAQ (reference sequence). The CDR3 here is CASSFGRGSYNEQFF. In DNA, the CDR3 is TGTGCCAGCAGCTTCGGGCGGGGGTCCTACAATGAGCAGTTCTTC.

The J gene is TRBJ2-5, the V gene TRBV5-1, with a tentative D call TRBD1 (5 bases). V lost 0 bases, J lost 1 base, and 10 bases lay in between. Germline CDR1 and CDR2: SGHRS and YFSETQ. The CDR3 spans 15 residues. CDR3 coding DNA: TGCGCCAGCAGCTTGGAAGGGGCGTCCCAAGAGACCCAGTACTTC. As protein: CASSLEGASQETQYF.

This clone was seen once. The CDR3 DNA reads TGTGCTAGTGGTTTGGTATTAACGGGAGGCGGAAATGAGCAGTTCTTC. This codes for CASGLVLTGGGNEQFF. This chain uses TRBV12-5 with TRBJ2-1, with 7 nucleotides matching TRBD2. The CDR3 runs to 16 residues. J gave up 7 bases and V 0 bases, and 9 bases lay outside the gene matches. In germline, CDR1 is LGHNT, CDR2 FRNRAP.

J is TRBJ1-1 and V is TRBV29-1; TRBD1 aligns across 9 bases. The V and J ends lost 7 bases and 5 bases, in that order; junction bases with no gene match: 8. The CDR3 loop spans 13 amino acids. Per the germline V gene, CDR1 is SQVTM and CDR2 is ANQGSEA. CDR3 in DNA: TGCAGCGACCGACAGGGGGAAACGACTGAAGCTTTCTTT. Its protein is CSDRQGETTEAFF.

CDR3 in DNA: TGTGCTAGTGGTCCCTGGACAGGTAAGTATCGCGAGCAGTACTTC. This codes for CASGPWTGKYREQYF. The gene calls are TRBV12-5 and TRBJ2-7; TRBD1 agrees at 7 bases. The V gene's germline CDR1 is LGHNT and CDR2 FRNRAP. CDR3 size: 15 residues. Trimming cost V 5 bases and J 6 bases; bases outside gene matches: 13.

The rearrangement uses TRBV7-9 and TRBJ2-2; D is unresolved. CDR1 is SEHNR and CDR2 is FQNEAQ in the germline V gene (reference sequence). The ends were cut back, 2 bases at V and 5 bases at J, with 6 bases in the middle. The CDR3 covers 13 residues. CDR3 sequence (DNA): TGTGCCAGCAGCTTATTTTATACCGGGGAGCTGTTTTTT. Translating it yields CASSLFYTGELFF. Combining the CDR3 with reference TRBV7-9 and TRBJ2-2 gives the whole variable domain DTGVSQNPRHKITKRGQNVTFRCDPISEHNRLYWYRQTLGQGPEFLTYFQNEAQLEKSRLLSDRFSAERPKGSFSTLEIQRTEQGDSAMYLCASSLFYTGELFFGEGSRLTVL.

The CDR3 sequence: CASSRGRGGLAEYNEQFF. The CDR3 DNA sequence: TGTGCCAGTAGTAGGGGACGAGGGGGACTAGCGGAGTACAATGAGCAGTTCTTC. The J gene is TRBJ2-1, the V gene TRBV19, with 11 bases matching TRBD2. CDR3 length: 18 residues. V lost 4 bases to trimming and J lost 4 bases; unmatched junction nucleotides: 12. Germline V gene sequence: CDR1 LNHDA, CDR2 SQIVND (reference sequence).

This chain connects TRBV19 to TRBJ1-4; 9 bases match TRBD1. The CDR3 has 14 amino acids. Germline lookup yields CDR1 LNHDA and CDR2 SQIVND (reference sequence). J was trimmed by 7 bases and V by 6 bases; bases with no gene match: 6. In DNA form, the CDR3 reads TGTGCCAGTAGGCACAGGGGGCAGGGTGAAAAACTGTTTTTT. As protein: CASRHRGQGEKLFF.

The rearrangement links TRBV28 to TRBJ1-2; D is ambiguous. V lost 5 bases, J lost 4 bases, and 17 bases lay in between. This CDR3 is built from 15 residues. CDR1 and CDR2 (germline): MDHEN, SYDVKM. This CDR3 reads CASSPPAMMGYGYTF. The DNA for the CDR3 is TGTGCCAGCAGTCCCCCTGCGATGATGGGCTATGGCTACACCTTC.

This clone appeared a few times. V is TRBV7-8 and J is TRBJ1-5; 9 positions agree with TRBD1. V trimming: 0 bases; J trimming: 7 bases; junction bases outside the gene matches: 7. There are 16 residues in the CDR3. Germline V gives CDR1 SGHVS, CDR2 FQNEAQ. For the CDR3, the DNA is TGTGCCAGCAGCTTAGCACAACAGGGGGCGAGGCAGCCCCAGCATTTT. Protein: CASSLAQQGARQPQHF.

This clone was seen only a few times. The chain has TRBV4-2 and TRBJ1-5; D gene uncertain. CDR1 and CDR2 (germline): LGHNA, YNFKEQ. Trimming removed 4 bases from V and 4 bases from J, with 14 bases in between. The CDR3 has 15 residues. DNA of the CDR3: TGTGCCAGCAGCCTCGACACTGTTGGGAATCAGCCCCAGCATTTT. It encodes CASSLDTVGNQPQHF.

This clone occurred a few times. This chain joins TRBV11-3 and TRBJ1-1; TRBD1 is a possible D gene (5 bases). Germline V lookup: CDR1 SGHNT, CDR2 YENEEA. The V end lost 1 base, the J end lost 6 bases, and 18 bases lay between the germline ends. This CDR3 is built from 16 residues. CDR3 DNA sequence: TGTGCCAGCAGCTTAGGTTCAAAGACAGTTGGAGCTGAAGCTTTCTTT. This codes for CASSLGSKTVGAEAFF.

The chain has TRBV7-2 and TRBJ2-7; 9 bases are a match to TRBD1. Unmatched junction bases numbered 3, after V lost 5 bases and J lost 1 base. The CDR3 has 14 amino acids. In germline, CDR1 is SGHTA, CDR2 FQGNSA. CDR3 nucleotides: TGTGCCAGCAGCATTGGGACAGGGTCCTACGAGCAGTACTTC. This sequence encodes CASSIGTGSYEQYF.